The sequence of this T cell receptor (beta chain) was determined in a study of T cells of healthy individuals. Germline V gene lookup returns CDR1 SGHRS and CDR2 YFSETQ. Trimming stripped 0 bases from V and 8 bases from J, with 8 bases between. The CDR3 consists of 13 residues. Using its own MiXCR run on the 5' RACE reads, TCRdb lists one record per CDR3 protein. The sample lists 60,000 to 80,000 distinct CDR3 sequences, around 15% occurring once. Only a few counts were recorded for this clonotype. This chain joins TRBV5-1 and TRBJ1-4, with D uncertain. The sequence was obtained from a human donor in good health. CDR3 DNA sequence: TGCGCCAGCAGCTTGGTCTCGTTGGAAAAACTGTTTTTT. This gives the protein CASSLVSLEKLFF.